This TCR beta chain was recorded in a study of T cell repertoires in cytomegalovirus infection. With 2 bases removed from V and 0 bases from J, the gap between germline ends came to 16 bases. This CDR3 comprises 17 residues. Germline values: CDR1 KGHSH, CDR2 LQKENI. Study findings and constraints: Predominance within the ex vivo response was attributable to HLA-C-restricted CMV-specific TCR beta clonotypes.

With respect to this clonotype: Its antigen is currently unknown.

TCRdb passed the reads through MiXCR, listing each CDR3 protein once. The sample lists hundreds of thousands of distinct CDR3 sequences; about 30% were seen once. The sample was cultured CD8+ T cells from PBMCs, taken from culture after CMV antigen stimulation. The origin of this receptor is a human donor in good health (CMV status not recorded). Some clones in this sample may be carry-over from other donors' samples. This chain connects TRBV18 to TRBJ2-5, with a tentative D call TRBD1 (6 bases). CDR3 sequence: CASSPGKAGVYQETQYF. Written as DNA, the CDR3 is TGTGCCAGCTCACCAGGGAAAGCAGGGGTCTACCAAGAGACCCAGTACTTC.